The clone carrying this T cell receptor beta chain was seen more than once but under ten times. Its antigen is unidentified. PCR primers comprised 60 Vbeta and 13 Jbeta primers. Here immunoSEQ multiplex PCR was the method, and the copy in TCRdb shows in-frame clones only, minus some. The sample holds around 120,000 clones, about 80% seen once. This entry is derived from a study of cytomegalovirus exposure and HLA in healthy donors. General study results and limits: Reportedly, fewer N-insertions than the approximately 600-donor mean appeared in an Asian-associated ancestry cluster in a later analysis. Being productive about 87% or about 30% of the time was typical of most TCR beta V segments in an earlier analysis.

V lost 4 bases and J lost 9; bases outside the gene matches: 7. CDR1 is SGHKS and CDR2 is YYEKEE in the germline V gene (reference sequence). The CDR3 is 15 residues long. This sequence originates from a male donor in good health and CMV-seronegative. The chain couples TRBV5-5 to TRBJ2-1, with 13 nucleotides matching TRBD2. Sequenced input: PBMCs. For the CDR3, the DNA is TGTGCCAGCAGCAAAGGACTAGCGGGAGTCACTGAGCAGTTCTTC. Its translation is CASSKGLAGVTEQFF. The full variable domain, completed using reference TRBV5-5 and TRBJ2-1, is DAGVTQSPTHLIKTRGQQVTLRCSPISGHKSVSWYQQVLGQGPQFIFQYYEKEERGRGNFPDRFSARQFPNYSSELNVNALLLGDSALYLCASSKGLAGVTEQFFGPGTRLTVL.